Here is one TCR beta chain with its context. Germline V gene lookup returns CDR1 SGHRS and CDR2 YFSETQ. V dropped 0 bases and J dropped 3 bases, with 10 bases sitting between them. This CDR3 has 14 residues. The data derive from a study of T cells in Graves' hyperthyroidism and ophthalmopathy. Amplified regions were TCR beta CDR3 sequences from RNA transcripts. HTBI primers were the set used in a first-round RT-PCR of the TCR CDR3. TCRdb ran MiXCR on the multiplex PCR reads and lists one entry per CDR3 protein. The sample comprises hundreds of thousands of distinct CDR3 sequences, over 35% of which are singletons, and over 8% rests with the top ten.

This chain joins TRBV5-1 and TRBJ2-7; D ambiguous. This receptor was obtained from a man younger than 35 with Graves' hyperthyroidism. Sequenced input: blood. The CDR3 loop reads CASSLEELYYEQYF. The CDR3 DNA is TGCGCCAGCAGCTTGGAGGAGCTCTACTACGAGCAGTACTTC.